This T cell receptor beta chain was found in a study of control samples from healthy donors and cancer patients. This clone appeared a single time. TCRdb's table, derived via immunoSEQ multiplex PCR, lists solely in-frame clones and lacks some. The data contain under 200,000 clones, approximately 93% of them singletons. Unmatched junction bases numbered 2, after V lost 5 bases and J lost 1 base. Germline V gives CDR1 MNHEY, CDR2 SVGEGT. The CDR3 extends over 14 amino acids. Source material: blood. The chain joins TRBV6-2 or TRBV6-3 to TRBJ1-5; 7 nucleotides align to TRBD1. This TCR was recovered from a woman aged 40 to 50 in good health. As DNA, the CDR3 is TGTGCCAGCAGTCGACAGGGCAGCAATCAGCCCCAGCATTTT. Amino acids: CASSRQGSNQPQHF.